A single TCR beta chain is shown here with its context. Treatment of the sample: 15 to 20 received Ad26.COV2.S at low or high dose, single or two shots; 5 received placebo; per-sample allocation not given. On day 63 after the first injection, vaccine and placebo recipients gave samples. Germline V lookup: CDR1 SGHTA, CDR2 FQGNSA. This CDR3 is built from 15 residues. Trimming took 3 bases from V and 2 from J; bases not matched to a gene: 4. Assay: immunoSEQ multiplex PCR; the TCRdb copy retains only in-frame clones and omits some. The sample gives 350,000 to 500,000 clones, roughly nine tenths of which show up once; approximately 2.5% is in the top ten. The sample originates from a study of Ad26.COV2.S vaccination and SARS-CoV-2 variants.

The sample here was peripheral blood, taken in a trial of Ad26.COV2.S vaccine versus placebo. The gene calls are TRBV7-2 and TRBJ1-2, with 9 bases aligning to TRBD1. The sequence was collected from a person aged 18-65 years who received the Ad26.COV2.S COVID-19 vaccine or a placebo. The CDR3 spells CASSLTGTGNYGYTF. In DNA form, the CDR3 reads TGTGCCAGCAGCTTGACCGGGACAGGGAACTATGGCTACACCTTC.